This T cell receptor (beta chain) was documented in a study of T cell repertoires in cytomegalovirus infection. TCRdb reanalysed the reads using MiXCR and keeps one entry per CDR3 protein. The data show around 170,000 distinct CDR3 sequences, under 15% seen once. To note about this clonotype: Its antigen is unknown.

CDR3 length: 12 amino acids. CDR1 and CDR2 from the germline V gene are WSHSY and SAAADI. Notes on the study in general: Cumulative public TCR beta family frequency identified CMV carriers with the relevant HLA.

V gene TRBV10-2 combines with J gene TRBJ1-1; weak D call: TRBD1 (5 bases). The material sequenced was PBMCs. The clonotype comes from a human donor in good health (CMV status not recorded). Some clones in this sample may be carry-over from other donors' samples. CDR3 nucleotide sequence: TGCTCAGCTGGGGAACGGGGGACTGAAGCTTTCTTT. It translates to CSAGERGTEAFF.